The rows below give T cell receptor beta chains drawn from one sample of a study of OX40 agonist ivuxolimab in advanced cancers. The protocol was immunoSEQ multiplex PCR, while the TCRdb copy is restricted to in-frame clones and leaves out a portion. This table has 40,000 to 50,000 clones, 88% appearing once. The sequenced sample was CD4+ or CD8+ T cells sorted from blood, obtained in a trial of the OX40 agonist ivuxolimab. These receptors originate from an adult with an advanced solid tumor such as melanoma, head and neck, liver or kidney cancer. The CDR3 runs from the conserved cysteine through the conserved F or W.

V: TRBV28
J: TRBJ1-2
CDR3: CASSFLANYGYTF

V: TRBV6-5
J: TRBJ2-7
CDR3: CASSYSMGVSEQYF

V: TRBV19
J: TRBJ1-5
CDR3: CASSLRQHGSNQPQHF

V: TRBV6-6
J: TRBJ2-7
CDR3: CASSSTTPSGRGEQYF

V: TRBV6-5
J: TRBJ1-2
CDR3: CASRNPYGYTF

V: TRBV2
J: TRBJ2-7
CDR3: CASRNIGTGFYEQYF

V: TRBV13
J: TRBJ2-7
CDR3: CASSRRASGSPLGHEQYF

V: TRBV19
J: TRBJ2-7
CDR3: CASSRDRTYEQYF

V: TRBV6-4
J: TRBJ2-2
CDR3: CASSDSDLGGELFF

V: TRBV9
J: TRBJ1-1
CDR3: CASSASQGGNTEAFF

V: TRBV28
J: TRBJ2-7
CDR3: CASSFSGQGRYEQYF

V: TRBV12-5
J: TRBJ1-1
CDR3: CASGFSPGTVNTEAFF

V: TRBV15
J: TRBJ2-3
CDR3: CATSREGQGTDTQYF

V: TRBV5-1
J: TRBJ1-1
CDR3: CASSLWTGDTEAFF

V: TRBV29-1
J: TRBJ1-2
CDR3: CSAGTGGAEGYTF

V: TRBV13
J: TRBJ2-7
CDR3: CASSVLQRASSYEQYF

V: TRBV7-2
J: TRBJ2-1
CDR3: CASSPLSRWYNEQFF

V: TRBV18
J: TRBJ2-1
CDR3: CASSRNRGNEQFF

V: TRBV7-9
J: TRBJ1-1
CDR3: CASTPGPPNPTEAFF

V: TRBV9
J: TRBJ1-5
CDR3: CASSVGGGNQPQHF

V: TRBV5-1
J: TRBJ1-2
CDR3: CASSLDGGNGYTF

V: TRBV29-1
J: TRBJ2-1
CDR3: CSVESYGGSYNEQFF